This entry features one TCR beta chain sequence. These data originate in a study of T-cell reconstitution after alpha-beta-depleted transplantation in children. The CDR3 runs 17 residues. CDR1 and CDR2 (germline): SGHRS, YFSETQ. The ends lost 6 bases at V and 0 bases at J; junction bases unmatched: 10. The TCRbeta library incorporated unique molecular identifiers. TCRdb reanalysed the PCR reads using MiXCR and keeps one entry per CDR3 protein. Seen here are 300,000 to 400,000 distinct CDR3 sequences, around 25% observed once, and the top ten hold approximately 10%. The receptor was isolated from a male patient younger than 18 who had a stem cell transplant for acute lymphoblastic leukemia, so the T cells may come from the graft donor. Sample: PBMCs, mostly from graft donor cells, taken 180 days after TCRalphabeta/CD19-depleted stem cell transplant. The chain combines TRBV5-1 with TRBJ2-3; 10 nucleotides match TRBD2. For the CDR3, the DNA is TGCGCCAGCACCAATTCCCGGACTAGCGGTAGCACAGATACGCAGTATTTT. As protein: CASTNSRTSGSTDTQYF.